Below, 13 T cell receptor beta chains from the same sample are listed, as sequenced in a study of shared clonotypes between healthy human individuals. TCRdb's table, derived via immunoSEQ multiplex PCR, lists solely in-frame clones and lacks some. The sample lists fewer than 800,000 clones; 92% were seen once. CD45RO negativity and positive selection for CCR7 defined naive CD8 cells, a population that excluded terminally differentiated effector memory CD45RA+ cells. Source material: naive CD8+ T cells sorted from blood. Source of these receptors: a man younger than 40 in good health.

This clone appeared a few times. The rearrangement uses TRBV27 and TRBJ2-7; D tentatively reads TRBD1 or TRBD2 (6 bases each). Trimming took off 2 bases at V and 5 bases at J, with 19 bases between the two ends. The CDR3 is made up of 16 amino acids. Per the germline V gene, CDR1 is MNHEY and CDR2 is SMNVEV (reference sequence). CDR3 coding DNA: TGTGCCAGCAGTTTAAGTGGGGGGCGCGGCTTTGACGAGCAGTACTTC. It specifies CASSLSGGRGFDEQYF.

The chain carries TRBV19 and TRBJ1-5; D remains unclear. This CDR3 has 15 amino acids. Germline-derived CDR1 and CDR2 are LNHDA and SQIVND (reference sequence). V lost 4 bases and J 0 bases, leaving 10 bases between the germline ends. CDR3 sequence (DNA): TGTGCCAGTAGTACGTGGAGCTATAGCAATCAGCCCCAGCATTTT. The encoded protein is CASSTWSYSNQPQHF.

V is TRBV27 and J is TRBJ1-1; 9 bases agree with TRBD1. The CDR3 has 16 amino acids. The trim removed 3 bases at V and 1 base at J, leaving 6 bases unmatched. Germline V gene sequence: CDR1 MNHEY, CDR2 SMNVEV (reference sequence). CDR3 nucleotides: TGTGCCAGCAGTTTGTTTGGGGGACAGGGGAACACTGAAGCTTTCTTT. Protein product: CASSLFGGQGNTEAFF.

The chain employs TRBV6-5 and TRBJ2-3; 10 bases fit TRBD2. After removal of 6 bases from V and 4 bases from J, the junction contained 7 bases not matched to a gene. CDR1 and CDR2 from the germline V gene are MNHEY and SVGAGI. The CDR3 contains 15 residues. CDR3 protein: CASSPPSGSADTQYF. In DNA, the CDR3 is TGTGCCAGCAGCCCCCCTAGCGGGAGCGCAGATACGCAGTATTTT.

In the case of this clone: A much more abundant neighbour one base away suggests this may be a read error. Other nucleotide sequences in the sample specify the same CDR3. The V and J genes are TRBV27 and TRBJ2-5; the match to TRBD1 covers 7 bases. With 2 bases clipped from V and 3 bases from J, the junction kept 3 bases outside the gene matches. The length of the CDR3 is 14 residues. Per germline, CDR1 MNHEY and CDR2 SMNVEV (reference sequence). The CDR3 region has the DNA TGTGCCAGCAGTTTACTGGGGACAGAAGAGACCCAGTACTTC. Its protein product is CASSLLGTEETQYF.

This clone was recorded once. The rearrangement links TRBV2 to TRBJ2-1; 9 bases match TRBD2. CDR1 is SNHLY and CDR2 is FYNNEI in the germline V gene. This CDR3 is built from 17 residues. V dropped 3 bases and J dropped 4; count of bases not matched to a gene: 10. CDR3 region: CASSEWSAGGRYNEQFF. The CDR3 coding sequence is TGTGCCAGCAGTGAGTGGTCGGCGGGAGGGCGATACAATGAGCAGTTCTTC.

As to this clone: A junction end diverges from the germline sequence, so it may reflect a read error. This chain connects TRBV7-7 to TRBJ2-2, with a tentative D call TRBD1 (5 bases). In germline, CDR1 is SSHAT, CDR2 FNYEAQ (reference sequence). This CDR3 is 12 amino acids long. CDR3 in DNA: TGTGCTAGCAGCAGGGTTTCCGGGGAGCTGTTTTTT. This encodes CASSRVSGELFF.

CDR3 bases: TGTGCCAGTTCGGTGGGGACTAGCGGGTTCTACTACGAGCAGTACTTC. It specifies CASSVGTSGFYYEQYF. The gene calls are TRBV27 and TRBJ2-7; 12 nucleotides agree with TRBD2. Germline V CDR1 and CDR2: MNHEY, SMNVEV (reference sequence). The CDR3 consists of 16 residues. V was pared by 9 bases and J by 3 bases, with 12 bases of the junction left unmatched.

The rearrangement joins TRBV27 to TRBJ2-1; 9 bases are a match to TRBD2. The CDR3 covers 15 residues. With V trimmed by 3 bases and J by 7 bases, 7 bases remained unmatched. Germline values: CDR1 MNHEY, CDR2 SMNVEV (reference sequence). CDR3 amino acids: CASSFFAGGWNEQFF. The CDR3 nucleotides are TGTGCCAGCAGTTTTTTTGCGGGAGGGTGGAATGAGCAGTTCTTC.

The chain joins TRBV16 to TRBJ2-7; either TRBD1 or TRBD2 may supply D (5 bases each). CDR1 is KGHSY and CDR2 is FQNENV in the germline V gene. Trimming pared 3 bases from V and 6 bases from J, leaving 18 bases between. CDR3 length: 15 amino acids. CDR3 loop: CASSHGTRPRPEQYF. The CDR3 DNA follows: TGTGCCAGCAGCCACGGGACCCGACCTCGCCCCGAGCAGTACTTC.

This sequence joins TRBV10-3 and TRBJ1-1, with D perhaps matching TRBD1 (6 bases). The ends were cut back, 5 bases at V and 3 bases at J, with 16 bases in the middle. The CDR3 is made up of 15 amino acids. Looked up from germline, CDR1 is ENHRY and CDR2 is SYGVKD. The CDR3 DNA reads TGTGCCATCAGTTCGGTCGATACAGGGTACACTGAAGCTTTCTTT. Protein sequence: CAISSVDTGYTEAFF.

The chain recombines TRBV5-4 with TRBJ2-5; D not certain. The V end was cut by 3 bases, the J end by 2 bases, with 11 bases between. There are 14 residues in the CDR3. Per the germline V gene, CDR1 is SGHNT and CDR2 is YYREEE (reference sequence). CDR3 amino acids: CASSSPPSQETQYF. For the CDR3, the DNA is TGTGCCAGCAGCTCACCCCCTTCACAAGAGACCCAGTACTTC.

The J gene is TRBJ2-5, the V gene TRBV6-1; unclear D gene. This CDR3 is built from 14 residues. The germline V gene encodes CDR1 MNHNS and CDR2 SASEGT. V was cut by 0 bases and J by 5 bases, with 10 bases left in between. CDR3 sequence reads: CASSEASGWETQYF. CDR3 nucleotide sequence: TGTGCCAGCAGTGAAGCTTCTGGGTGGGAGACCCAGTACTTC.